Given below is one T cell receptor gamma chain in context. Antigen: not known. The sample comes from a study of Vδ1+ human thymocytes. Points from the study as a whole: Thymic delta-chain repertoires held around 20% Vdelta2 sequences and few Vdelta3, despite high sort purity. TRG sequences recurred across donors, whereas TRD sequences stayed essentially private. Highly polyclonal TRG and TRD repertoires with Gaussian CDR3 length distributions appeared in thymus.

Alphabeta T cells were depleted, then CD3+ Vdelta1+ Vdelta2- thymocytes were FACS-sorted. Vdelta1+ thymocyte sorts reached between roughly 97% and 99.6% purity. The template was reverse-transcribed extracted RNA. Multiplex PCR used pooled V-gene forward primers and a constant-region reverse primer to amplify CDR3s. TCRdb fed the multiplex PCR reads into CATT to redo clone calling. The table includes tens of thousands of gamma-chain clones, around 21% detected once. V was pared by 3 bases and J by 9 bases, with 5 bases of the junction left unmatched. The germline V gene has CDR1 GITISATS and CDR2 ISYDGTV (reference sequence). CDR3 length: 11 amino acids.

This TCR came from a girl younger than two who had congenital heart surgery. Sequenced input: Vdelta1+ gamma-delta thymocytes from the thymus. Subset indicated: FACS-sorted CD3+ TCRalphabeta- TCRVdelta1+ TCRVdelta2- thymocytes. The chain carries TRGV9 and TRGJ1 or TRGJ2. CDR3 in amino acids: CALWEPIKKLF. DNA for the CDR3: TGTGCCTTGTGGGAGCCTATTAAGAAACTCTTT.